Below are 10 T cell receptor beta chains sequenced from a single sample in a study of T cell repertoires in cytomegalovirus infection. These receptors are not linked to any known antigen. One entry per CDR3 protein results from TCRdb running MiXCR on the reads. This sample yields fewer than 70,000 distinct CDR3 sequences, of which about 30% are seen a single time; roughly 65% belongs to the top ten. The sequences come from CD8+ T cells from cultured PBMCs, collected from culture after CMV antigen stimulation. All receptors come from a human donor in good health (CMV status not recorded). Some clones in this sample may be carry-over from other donors' samples.

The chain couples TRBV12-3 or TRBV12-4 to TRBJ2-7, with D unclear. The CDR3 is made up of 15 amino acids. The V and J ends lost 2 bases and 0 bases respectively, with 11 bases between them. The CDR3 is CASSLIASSSYEQYF. CDR3 in DNA: TGTGCCAGCAGTTTAATTGCATCGAGCTCCTACGAGCAGTACTTC.

The V and J genes are TRBV4-1 and TRBJ1-1, with D possibly TRBD1 on 5 matching bases. CDR3 length: 16 residues. The germline V gene encodes CDR1 MGHRA and CDR2 YSYEKL. V lost 0 bases, J lost 1 base, and 12 bases lay in between. The CDR3 loop reads CASSQETGAKNTEAFF. Written as DNA, the CDR3 is TGCGCCAGCAGCCAAGAAACAGGCGCGAAGAACACTGAAGCTTTCTTT.

CDR3 in DNA: TGTGCCACCAGGACAGGAGGAGCCGGGGAGCTGTTTTTT. Its translation: CATRTGGAGELFF. The genes are TRBV19 and TRBJ2-2, with 7 bases lining up with TRBD1. V was clipped by 10 bases and J by 6 bases; unmatched bases: 8. The length of the CDR3 is 13 residues. Germline V gene sequence: CDR1 LNHDA, CDR2 SQIVND (reference sequence).

This clonotype was seen many times. This sequence joins TRBV11-3 and TRBJ2-7; the match to TRBD1 covers 10 bases. The V gene end was trimmed by 6 bases and the J gene end by 4 bases; junction bases not matched to a gene: 9. CDR3 length: 15 residues. Germline CDR1 and CDR2: SGHNT and YENEEA. The CDR3: CASRMGQGIQYEQYF. The CDR3 DNA reads TGTGCCAGCAGGATGGGACAGGGGATTCAATACGAGCAGTACTTC. The full variable domain, rest sourced from reference TRBV11-3 and TRBJ2-7, is EAGVVQSPRYKIIEKKQPVAFWCNPISGHNTLYWYLQNLGQGPELLIRYENEEAVDDSQLPKDRFSAERLKGVDSTLKIQPAELGDSAVYLCASRMGQGIQYEQYFGPGTRLTVT.

The V call is TRBV7-8, the J call TRBJ1-1, with D unresolved. CDR1 SGHVS and CDR2 FQNEAQ come from the germline V gene. This CDR3 spans 13 amino acids. Trimming cost V 4 bases and J 1 base, with 7 bases left between them. CDR3 nucleotides: TGTGCCAGCAGCTCCAGTCCGAACACTGAAGCTTTCTTT. Protein: CASSSSPNTEAFF.

This chain joins TRBV4-3 and TRBJ2-3; no clear D gene. Trimming removed 6 bases from V and 0 bases from J, with 7 bases in between. The CDR3 contains 13 residues. Germline V gene data show CDR1 as LGHNA and CDR2 as YSLEER. CDR3: CASSRSSTDTQYF. The CDR3 nucleotides are TGCGCCAGCAGTAGGAGCAGCACAGATACGCAGTATTTT.

V and J are TRBV13 and TRBJ2-6, with a weak D call TRBD2 (6 bases). The CDR3 extends over 16 amino acids. Per germline, CDR1 PRHDT and CDR2 FYEKMQ (reference sequence). Trimming stripped 4 bases from V and 2 bases from J, with 12 bases between. CDR3 in DNA: TGTGCCAGCAGCTGGCGGGGCGCCGCTGGGGCCAACGTCCTGACTTTC. It translates to CASSWRGAAGANVLTF.

This clonotype occurred many times. This chain joins TRBV7-8 and TRBJ2-3; tentative D call: TRBD2 (7 bases). Germline values: CDR1 SGHVS, CDR2 FQNEAQ. Between the trimmed V and J ends, which lost 1 base and 5 bases, there was a span of 13 bases. The CDR3 is made up of 15 amino acids. CDR3 coding DNA: TGTGCCAGCAGCTTAGAGGGGGGGGCCGGAGATACGCAGTATTTT. This translates into CASSLEGGAGDTQYF.

Only a few counts were recorded for this clonotype. The chain couples TRBV2 to TRBJ1-4; possible D gene TRBD1, 5 bases. Trimming cost V 6 bases and J 0 bases, with 11 bases left between them. Germline V gene data show CDR1 as SNHLY and CDR2 as FYNNEI. The CDR3 loop spans 15 amino acids. CDR3 residues: CASRGLGATNEKLFF. CDR3 in DNA: TGTGCCAGCAGGGGGTTAGGGGCAACTAATGAAAAACTGTTTTTT.

This chain links TRBV4-2 with TRBJ2-1; TRBD2 matches 9 bases. The CDR3 contains 18 residues. The V and J ends lost 1 base and 5 bases, in that order; junction bases with no gene match: 12. Germline assignment: CDR1 LGHNA and CDR2 YNFKEQ. This CDR3 reads CASSQGWSGGPIHNEQFF. The DNA for the CDR3 is TGTGCCAGCAGCCAAGGGTGGAGCGGGGGGCCAATTCACAATGAGCAGTTCTTC.